The present entry profiles one T cell receptor (beta chain) with its context. Its specificity is not known. These data originate in a study of T-cell reconstitution after alpha-beta-depleted transplantation in children. Whole-study findings and limits: Surviving recipient T cells and thymic progenitors underlay high day-60 TCRbeta diversity in some patients.

Preparing the TCRbeta library involved the use of unique molecular identifiers. TCRdb independently ran MiXCR on the PCR reads; one entry per CDR3 protein. The top ten clones hold 12% to 15% of a sample with about 460,000 distinct CDR3 sequences, 10% to 12% of them seen once. The ends were cut back, 3 bases at V and 8 bases at J, with 8 bases in the middle. This CDR3 region has 12 residues. CDR1 LGHDT and CDR2 YNNKEL come from the germline V gene (reference sequence). Here the sequenced sample was PBMCs, mostly from graft donor cells, taken 180 days after TCRalphabeta/CD19-depleted stem cell transplant. This chain links TRBV3-1 with TRBJ2-1; D is undetermined. This receptor was obtained from a female patient under 10 years old who had a stem cell transplant for aplastic anemia, so the T cells may come from the graft donor. The CDR3 sequence: CASSQTRHEQFF. The CDR3 DNA is TGTGCCAGCAGCCAGACGAGGCATGAGCAGTTCTTC.